This T cell receptor beta chain was profiled in a study of T-cell memory formation after mild COVID-19. In germline, CDR1 is SGHNT, CDR2 YENEEA. This CDR3 has 14 residues. V was trimmed by 5 bases and J by 10 bases, leaving 18 bases between them. TCRdb re-called the 5' RACE reads with MiXCR, one entry per CDR3 protein. Of fewer than 400,000 distinct CDR3 sequences in the sample, 15% to 20% were seen once. The source is a man younger than 35 who had mild COVID-19 (a few samples of this study predate the infection). Cell type and time point are not known. The sequenced material came from PBMCs or a T cell subset sorted from them (not recorded which). V is TRBV11-3 and J is TRBJ2-1; maybe TRBD2 (5 bases). CDR3 DNA sequence: TGTGCCAGCAGCCCGAGGTACGGCGGGCCAGAGCAGTTCTTC. Its translation: CASSPRYGGPEQFF. The complete variable domain, with remaining parts taken from reference TRBV11-3 and TRBJ2-1, reads EAGVVQSPRYKIIEKKQPVAFWCNPISGHNTLYWYLQNLGQGPELLIRYENEEAVDDSQLPKDRFSAERLKGVDSTLKIQPAELGDSAVYLCASSPRYGGPEQFFGPGTRLTVL.